This TCR beta chain derives from a study of T-cell reconstitution after alpha-beta-depleted transplantation in children. Unique molecular identifiers were incorporated when the TCRbeta library was constructed. TCRdb re-called the PCR reads through MiXCR, storing one row per CDR3 protein. The table has about 24,000 distinct CDR3 sequences, around 9.9% seen once; the top ten hold approximately 23%. From germline, CDR1 is LGHDT and CDR2 YNNKEL (reference sequence). V was clipped by 10 bases and J by 5 bases; unmatched bases: 11. The length of the CDR3 is 16 residues. Material: PBMCs from the stem cell graft donor, obtained from the stem cell graft. The chain employs TRBV3-1 and TRBJ2-1; TRBD2 aligns across 13 bases. The receptor comes from a human donor who donated a stem cell graft to a child with chronic granulomatous disease. The CDR3 sequence: CATSQDGLAGDNEQFF. The CDR3 DNA is TGTGCCACCTCCCAAGATGGACTAGCGGGAGACAATGAGCAGTTCTTC.